Sequencing of this T cell receptor beta chain was carried out in a study of blood T cell repertoires in COVID-19. Study-wide context: The origin of the acute and convalescent COVID-19 samples was the United States, Italy and Spain. Sources were T cells, B-cell-depleted T cells, or PBMCs; the material itself was cDNA or gDNA.

As handled by the study authors: Estimates of nucleated cell counts were drawn from the amplification of reference gene primers. Method: immunoSEQ multiplex PCR; TCRdb's copy keeps in-frame clones and lacks some. V, J and clone size are those of that table, while D and trimming were read from the DNA. The sample yields fewer than 150,000 clones, around three quarters seen once. The CDR3 has 12 residues. Germline CDR1 is SGDLS and CDR2 is YYNGEE. Trimming stripped 3 bases from V and 10 bases from J, with 8 bases between. This clone was seen a few times. The receptor was derived from a human donor in a cohort sampled during active COVID-19. Sequencing was done on a sample of peripheral blood. The chain is built from TRBV9 and TRBJ1-6; D uncertain. CDR3 nucleotides: TGTGCCAGCAGCGGTGGCGGCTCACCCCTCCACTTT. This codes for CASSGGGSPLHF. The variable domain in full, with the rest retrieved from reference TRBV9 and TRBJ1-6, is DSGVTQTPKHLITATGQRVTLRCSPRSGDLSVYWYQQSLDQGLQFLIQYYNGEERAKGNILERFSAQQFPDLHSELNLSSLELGDSALYFCASSGGGSPLHFGNGTRLTVT.